This TCR beta chain was identified in a study of T cells after yellow fever vaccination. The table lists this clonotype with many counts. V lost 0 bases and J 0 bases, leaving 6 bases between the germline ends. The germline V gene has CDR1 LGHNA and CDR2 YSLEER. The CDR3 is 16 amino acids. For TCR, cDNA came from 5'RACE template switching, which added a universal primer site and UMIs. TCRdb independently ran MiXCR on the 5' RACE reads; one entry per CDR3 protein. The repertoire holds a few hundred thousand distinct CDR3 sequences, with roughly a sixth as singletons. The genes are TRBV4-3 and TRBJ2-6, with D uncertain. The sequence came from a man aged 18 to 29 who received the YFV17D yellow fever vaccine. The source material was PBMCs, sampled 4 to 5 days after the first yellow fever vaccination. Written as DNA, the CDR3 is TGCGCCAGCAGCCAAGAGTCCGCCTCTGGGGCCAACGTCCTGACTTTC. It encodes CASSQESASGANVLTF.